This T cell receptor (beta chain) was found in a study of OX40 agonist ivuxolimab in advanced cancers. Whole-study findings and limits: Some of the lowest clonal expansion was seen in partial responders at 0.1-3.0 mg/kg.

A word on this clone: The antigen is unknown.

The CDR3 is made up of 14 amino acids. Between the trimmed V and J ends, which lost 3 bases and 6 bases, there was a span of 12 bases. The V gene's germline CDR1 is MGHRA and CDR2 YSYEKL. Libraries were prepared by immunoSEQ multiplex PCR; TCRdb keeps only in-frame clonotypes and omits some of them. The sample carries 42,000 or so clones, about 86% recorded once. The receptor's source is an adult with an advanced solid tumor such as melanoma, head and neck, liver or kidney cancer. The chain links TRBV4-1 to TRBJ2-1; D is ambiguous. Sequencing used CD4+ or CD8+ T cells sorted from blood, obtained in a trial of the OX40 agonist ivuxolimab. The CDR3 reads CASSHPGSGNEQFF. The CDR3 nucleotides read TGCGCCAGCAGCCATCCGGGCTCAGGCAATGAGCAGTTCTTC.